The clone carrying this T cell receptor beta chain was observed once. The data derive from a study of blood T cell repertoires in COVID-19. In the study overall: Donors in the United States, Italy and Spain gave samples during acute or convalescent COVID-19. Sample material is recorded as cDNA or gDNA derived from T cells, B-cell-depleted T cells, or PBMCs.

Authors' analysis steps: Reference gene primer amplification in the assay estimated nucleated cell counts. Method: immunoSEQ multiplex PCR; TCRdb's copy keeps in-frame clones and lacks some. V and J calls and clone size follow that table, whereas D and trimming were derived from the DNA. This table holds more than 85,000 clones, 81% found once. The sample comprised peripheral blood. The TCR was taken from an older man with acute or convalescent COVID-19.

CDR3 DNA: TGTGCCAGCAGCTTGGAACAGGGGACGGACATTCAGTACTTC. This encodes CASSLEQGTDIQYF. The chain links TRBV5-4 to TRBJ2-4; 7 nucleotides line up with TRBD1. This CDR3 spans 14 amino acids. Trimming at V came to 0 bases and at J to 8 bases, leaving 5 bases not matched to a gene. The germline CDR1 and CDR2 sequences are SGHNT and YYREEE (reference sequence).